These 5 T cell receptor beta chains were all obtained from the same sample, sequenced in a study of blood T cell repertoires in COVID-19 (dated by TCRdb to about 2020). Library prep was done by the immunoSEQ multiplex PCR assay. Not all clones reach the TCRdb copy of this immuneACCESS table, which keeps in-frame sequences only. Checked studies attribute under half of the gap to unresolved V genes and leave the rest unexplained. The sample profile shows 85,000 to 90,000 clones; about 86% of them were found once. The ten largest clonotypes hold about 1.2% of the sample. Sequenced input: peripheral blood. The receptors originated from a man older than 75 with active or convalescent COVID-19.

This chain links TRBV5-5 with TRBJ2-5, with D possibly being TRBD1 (6 bases). Germline assignment: CDR1 SGHKS and CDR2 YYEKEE (reference sequence). Trimming stripped 1 base from V and 0 bases from J, with 10 bases between. CDR3 length equals 15 residues. CDR3 in amino acids: CASSLQGIYQETQYF. For the CDR3, the DNA is TGTGCCAGCAGCTTGCAGGGGATTTACCAAGAGACCCAGTACTTC. Looking up the rest from reference TRBV5-5 and TRBJ2-5 gives the full variable domain: DAGVTQSPTHLIKTRGQQVTLRCSPISGHKSVSWYQQVLGQGPQFIFQYYEKEERGRGNFPDRFSARQFPNYSSELNVNALLLGDSALYLCASSLQGIYQETQYFGPGTRLLVL.

The chain combines TRBV18 with TRBJ2-2; 9 nucleotides match TRBD1. Germline lookup yields CDR1 KGHSH and CDR2 LQKENI. The trim removed 2 bases at V and 0 bases at J, leaving 4 bases unmatched. This CDR3 is built from 17 residues. This chain's CDR3 is CASSPTGTGSNTGELFF. Here the CDR3 DNA reads TGTGCCAGCTCACCAACAGGGACAGGGTCGAACACCGGGGAGCTGTTTTTT.

The chain carries TRBV21-1 and TRBJ2-3; the D call of TRBD1 is as the table states it, not checked on the DNA. TRBV21-1 is a recognized pseudogene. The CDR3 contains 15 residues. CDR3 sequence: CASSKGTGATDTQYF. The DNA for the CDR3 is TGTGCCAGCAGCAAAGGGACAGGGGCCACAGATACGCAGTATTTT.

V gene TRBV4-1 combines with J gene TRBJ1-2; D remains ambiguous. The CDR3 extends over 13 amino acids. V was clipped by 5 bases and J by 0 bases, with 7 bases between them. Germline CDR1 MGHRA, CDR2 YSYEKL. This CDR3 reads CASSGGANYGYTF. CDR3 coding DNA: TGCGCCAGCAGCGGCGGGGCTAACTATGGCTACACCTTC.

V and J are TRBV7-2 and TRBJ1-2; TRBD1 agrees at 11 bases. CDR3 length: 15 residues. Germline CDR1 and CDR2: SGHTA and FQGNSA. The V gene end was trimmed by 7 bases and the J gene end by 3 bases; junction bases not matched to a gene: 7. The CDR3 nucleotides are TGTGCCAGCAACCCGGGACAGGGGGAATACTATGGCTACACCTTC. Protein: CASNPGQGEYYGYTF.